This T cell receptor beta chain originates from a study of CD8 T cells in Susac syndrome. Germline-derived CDR1 and CDR2 are SNHLY and FYNNEI. The CDR3 loop spans 12 amino acids. V lost 10 bases and J lost 5, with 14 bases in between. The RNA, 0.5 to 1 ug, was put through reverse transcription using random hexamers. Each CDR3 protein is one row after TCRdb ran MiXCR on the immunoSEQ multiplex PCR reads. The sample yields 150,000 to 250,000 distinct CDR3 sequences, nearly 95% seen once. The chain is built from TRBV2 and TRBJ2-5; no definite D call. The sequenced sample was CD4+ T cells from PBMCs. The sequence derives from a human donor with multiple sclerosis. The CDR3 is CATRPGEETQYF. CDR3 bases: TGTGCCACCCGACCCGGCGAGGAGACCCAGTACTTC.